A single sample gave rise to the 8 T cell receptor beta chains below, sequenced in a study of T-cell reconstitution after alpha-beta-depleted transplantation in children. Unique molecular identifiers were used to barcode this TCRbeta library. TCRdb re-called the PCR reads through MiXCR, storing one row per CDR3 protein. The profile shows some 200,000 distinct CDR3 sequences, under 13% of them singletons. The sequenced sample was PBMCs, obtained before TCRalphabeta/CD19-depleted stem cell transplant. Every receptor here comes from a child less than two years old with acute myeloid leukemia, due to receive a stem cell transplant.

The chain links TRBV30 to TRBJ2-1; D tentatively fits TRBD1 or TRBD2 (5 bases each). Trimming took 0 bases from V and 8 from J, leaving 5 bases between them. Looked up from germline, CDR1 is GTSNPN and CDR2 is SVGIG (reference sequence). The CDR3 sequence is 11 residues long. CDR3 sequence reads: CAWSVGDEQFF. CDR3 in DNA: TGTGCCTGGAGTGTGGGGGATGAGCAGTTCTTC.

This clonotype has a count of ten or more. The chain couples TRBV3-1 to TRBJ2-7; no reliable D call. Germline V CDR1 and CDR2: LGHDT, YNNKEL (reference sequence). The CDR3 extends over 12 amino acids. The V and J ends lost 6 bases and 5 bases respectively, with 11 bases between them. CDR3 protein: CASSPGQNEQYF. The CDR3 coding sequence is TGTGCCAGCAGTCCCGGGCAGAACGAGCAGTACTTC.

This clonotype was seen ten or more times. This sequence joins TRBV29-1 and TRBJ2-3; D is unclear. CDR1 and CDR2 from the germline V gene are SQVTM and ANQGSEA. Between the trimmed V and J ends, which lost 7 bases and 3 bases, there was a span of 5 bases. This CDR3 is built from 10 residues. The CDR3 loop is CSGVTDTQYF. The CDR3 DNA is TGCAGCGGAGTGACAGATACGCAGTATTTT.

This clonotype was detected many times. V and J are TRBV6-5 and TRBJ2-7; 11 positions agree with TRBD2. The CDR3 has 15 residues. Per the germline V gene, CDR1 is MNHEY and CDR2 is SVGAGI. V lost 0 bases to trimming and J lost 5 bases; unmatched junction nucleotides: 3. CDR3 nucleotide sequence: TGTGCCAGCAGTTACTCGTCTAGCGGGAGGAACGAGCAGTACTTC. It codes for CASSYSSSGRNEQYF.

This clonotype showed up many times. This chain links TRBV10-3 with TRBJ2-3; 12 bases map to TRBD2. The V gene's germline CDR1 is ENHRY and CDR2 SYGVKD. With V trimmed by 11 bases and J by 2 bases, 5 bases remained unmatched. CDR3 size: 14 residues. Here the CDR3 DNA reads TGTGCCTCCCGGACTAGCGGGGACACAGATACGCAGTATTTT. It translates to CASRTSGDTDTQYF.

This clonotype occurred many times. The chain recombines TRBV7-2 with TRBJ2-3, with D unclear. This CDR3 region has 15 residues. Germline CDR1 reads SGHTA; CDR2 reads FQGNSA. Deletions cut 3 bases from V and 2 bases from J, with 12 bases between. The CDR3 nucleotides are TGTGCCAGCAGCTTGGGCGCCCGCTCCACAGATACGCAGTATTTT. Residues: CASSLGARSTDTQYF.

This clonotype was observed many times. The chain employs TRBV3-1 and TRBJ1-2; weak D call: TRBD1 (6 bases). This CDR3 is built from 16 residues. V was shortened by 4 bases and J by 4 bases, with 19 bases between the two germline ends. CDR1 is LGHDT and CDR2 is YNNKEL in the germline V gene (reference sequence). CDR3 residues: CASSPPGTHWSYGYTF. The CDR3 coding sequence is TGTGCCAGCAGCCCCCCTGGGACACACTGGAGCTATGGCTACACCTTC.

The DNA for the CDR3 is TGTGCCAGCAGCTTGGGGGGCTATCTAGCGGGGGGAGTAGGAGACAATGAGCAGTTCTTC. Translation gives CASSLGGYLAGGVGDNEQFF. The rearrangement links TRBV5-4 to TRBJ2-1, with 11 bases identical to TRBD2. Germline CDR1 SGHNT, CDR2 YYREEE (reference sequence). Trimming removed 0 bases from V and 5 bases from J; junction bases left unmatched: 16. The CDR3 is 20 amino acids.